This T cell receptor (beta chain) is from a study of T-cell memory formation after mild COVID-19 (dated by TCRdb to the early 2020s). For context, the study as a whole: TCR sequence clusters from the two donors were found to be largely donor specific. In two donors, T-cell clones that expanded and contracted after mild COVID-19 were followed by sequencing TCRalpha and TCRbeta repertoires longitudinally. The cohort was made up of two young adult volunteers, one female and one male, who were previously healthy. Study-level results and caveats: SARS-CoV-2 specificity was not confirmed for the second-wave clones peaking on day 37. Some responding clones were detected in pre-infection memory, which suggested that pre-existing cross-reactive memory T cells had joined the SARS-CoV-2 response. Contracting CD4+ clones appeared mostly in the CM and EM memory subsets, whereas CD8+ clones were enriched in EMRA. Clones contracting from day 15 to 85 had balanced CD4/CD8 phenotypes, while a second wave expanding from day 15 to 37 was biased towards CD4+. The study covered only a couple of mild cases, and larger cohorts including severe cases with pre-infection samples were considered necessary.

Ficoll-Paque density gradient centrifugation was the method used to isolate PBMCs. Trimming leaves V shorter by 5 bases and J shorter by 8 bases, with the junction holding 3 bases beyond the gene matches. The germline V gene sets CDR1 to KGHDR and CDR2 to SFDVKD. The CDR3 numbers 14 residues from cysteine through phenylalanine. This entry keeps only the CDR3 DNA: 42 bases, framed from base 1. A few counts support this clonotype. No cognate antigen has been identified for it. No base-level quality is on record; no much larger clone is a single base apart. This sample was sequenced with an Illumina NovaSeq 6000. TCRalpha and TCRbeta cDNA libraries were constructed by 5'RACE with constant-segment primers, with sample barcodes and unique molecular identifiers being introduced. Trizol reagent was used to extract RNA from every sample. Libraries were amplified in two PCR steps, with a second sample barcode and Illumina TruSeq adapters added in the second step. Libraries were sequenced on an Illumina NovaSeq with 2 x 150 bp paired-end reads. Per the authors' processing: The reads were demultiplexed and collapsed into UMI-guided consensus sequences using migec v1.2.7. Using mixcr v2.1.11, UMI consensuses were aligned to TRA and TRB V and J templates and then assembled into clonotypes. A clonotype was counted as expanded or contracted only if both edgeR and NoisET called the change significant, with noise models trained on biological replicates. edgeR calls used a false discovery rate-adjusted p below 0.01 and a log2 fold-change threshold of 1. PCA with hierarchical clustering of max-normalized trajectories of the 1000 most abundant clonotypes was used as exploratory dynamics analysis. Each responding clone was given a CD4 or CD8 phenotype based on the CD4+ and CD8+ repertoires, which had been sequenced separately. TCRdb reprocessing: public reads trimmed at Q25 with fastp, clones called with MiXCR, in-frame beta chains kept. Every CDR3 protein is listed once, alongside the most common genes and DNA of its rows. The V and J calls here are based on TCRdb, not the publication. The sample records 150,000 to 200,000 distinct CDR3 sequences, 9.5% to 13% of which are singletons. The top ten hold approximately 3.8% of the sample.

Sequenced sample: PBMCs or a T cell subset sorted from them (not recorded which). The V and J genes are TRBV24-1 and TRBJ2-1; 12 bases in the junction line up with TRBD2. The receptor's source is a man in his late teens or twenties who had mild COVID-19 (a few samples of this study predate the infection). The sample titles of this study are shuffled in the database, so cell type and time point are left out; the donor was told from shared clones. The nucleotide sequence reads TGTGCCACCAGTGGACTAGCGGGGGTGGATGAGCAGTTCTTC. Translated, it reads CATSGLAGVDEQFF.